These 15 T cell receptor beta chains were sequenced from one sample in a study of a mutant IDH1 vaccine in newly diagnosed glioma. These receptors have no known antigen. Libraries were prepared by immunoSEQ multiplex PCR; TCRdb keeps only in-frame clonotypes and omits some of them. The sample includes around 41,000 clones, around 81% of them seen just once. Time point indicated: week 23, last vaccination. Each dose delivered 300 ug of mutant IDH1 20-mer peptide subcutaneously with imiquimod. Sequenced here: PBMCs, sampled from a glioma patient whose treatment included an IDH1 peptide vaccine. Every receptor here comes from a woman between 40 and 55 years old with glioma. Some clones in this sample may be carry-over from other donors' samples.

Only a few counts were recorded for this clone. The V gene is TRBV30, the J gene TRBJ1-2; no reliable D call. CDR1 and CDR2 (germline): GTSNPN, SVGIG (reference sequence). CDR3 size: 13 residues. The germline V and J ends were trimmed by 0 bases and 7 bases, with 12 bases remaining between them. The DNA of the CDR3 is TGTGCCTGGAGTGTACACGGGTCCCGTGGCTACACCTTC. It is translated as CAWSVHGSRGYTF.

V gene TRBV5-6 combines with J gene TRBJ1-2, with no clear D. The length of the CDR3 is 14 residues. V lost 4 bases and J 5 bases, leaving 15 bases between the germline ends. Germline CDR1 and CDR2: SGHDT and YYEEEE. CDR3 coding DNA: TGTGCCAGCAGCCCGTCATTCGATTTGTATGGCTACACCTTC. As protein: CASSPSFDLYGYTF.

The chain employs TRBV7-9 and TRBJ2-7; the D is unclear. V dropped 3 bases and J dropped 3 bases, with 9 bases sitting between them. The CDR3 has 13 residues. The germline V gene encodes CDR1 SEHNR and CDR2 FQNEAQ (reference sequence). Written as DNA, the CDR3 is TGTGCCAGCAGCTTCACGCCCGGCTACGAGCAGTACTTC. It codes for CASSFTPGYEQYF.

The chain links TRBV6-5 to TRBJ1-4; no definite D call. The CDR3 totals 13 residues. The V gene's germline CDR1 is MNHEY and CDR2 SVGAGI. Between the trimmed V and J ends, which lost 6 bases and 8 bases, there was a span of 13 bases. The CDR3 is CASSGPFGEKLFF. DNA for the CDR3: TGTGCCAGCAGCGGACCTTTCGGGGAAAAACTGTTTTTT.

The chain carries TRBV28 and TRBJ2-2; D not resolved. Trimming removed 5 bases from V and 4 bases from J, with 14 bases in between. The CDR3 spans 15 residues. Germline-derived CDR1 and CDR2 are MDHEN and SYDVKM. Here the CDR3 reads CASSRAMTLTGELFF. CDR3 sequence (DNA): TGTGCCAGCAGTCGGGCGATGACCCTCACCGGGGAGCTGTTTTTT. Full variable domain (outside the CDR3, taken from reference TRBV28 and TRBJ2-2): DVKVTQSSRYLVKRTGEKVFLECVQDMDHENMFWYRQDPGLGLRLIYFSYDVKMKEKGDIPEGYSVSREKKERFSLILESASTNQTSMYLCASSRAMTLTGELFFGEGSRLTVL.

This chain uses TRBV2 with TRBJ1-4, with 7 positions matching TRBD1. Germline V gene data show CDR1 as SNHLY and CDR2 as FYNNEI. CDR3 length: 13 residues. V gave up 6 bases and J gave up 2 bases; unmatched junction bases: 0. The CDR3 DNA sequence: TGTGCCAGCAGGGACAGGACTAATGAAAAACTGTTTTTT. Protein product: CASRDRTNEKLFF.

This chain connects TRBV5-8 to TRBJ2-3; maybe TRBD2 (7 bases). The germline CDR1 and CDR2 sequences are SGHTS and YDEGEE. The germline V and J ends were trimmed by 0 bases and 6 bases, with 14 bases remaining between them. CDR3 length: 15 residues. The CDR3 region is CASSLEGRGGDTQYF. The CDR3 DNA is TGTGCCAGCAGCTTGGAAGGCAGGGGAGGGGATACGCAGTATTTT.

The CDR3 nucleotides are TGTGCCAGCAGCCCCGGGACTAGCGGGGTCTACAATGAGCAGTTCTTC. This codes for CASSPGTSGVYNEQFF. This chain links TRBV5-6 with TRBJ2-1; 13 bases line up with TRBD2. Germline CDR1 reads SGHDT; CDR2 reads YYEEEE. The CDR3 covers 16 residues. Germline trimming cut 4 bases from V and 3 bases from J; bases unmatched to any gene: 4.

This clone was seen more than once but under ten times. V is TRBV19 and J is TRBJ1-1, with 8 bases aligning to TRBD1. The germline CDR1 and CDR2 sequences are LNHDA and SQIVND (reference sequence). CDR3 length: 13 residues. The J segment lost 1 base and the V segment lost 10 bases, leaving 5 bases of the junction unmatched. Here the CDR3 reads CATGDRGNTEAFF. CDR3 nucleotide sequence: TGTGCCACTGGAGACAGGGGGAACACTGAAGCTTTCTTT.

The J gene is TRBJ2-7, the V gene TRBV19; 10 bases align to TRBD2. From germline, CDR1 is LNHDA and CDR2 SQIVND (reference sequence). CDR3 length: 14 residues. The V gene end was trimmed by 4 bases and the J gene end by 4 bases; junction bases not matched to a gene: 4. The CDR3 is CASSTSGGAYEQYF. Written as DNA, the CDR3 is TGTGCCAGTAGTACGAGCGGGGGGGCGTACGAGCAGTACTTC.

The chain couples TRBV6-6 to TRBJ2-5, with D maybe TRBD2 (6 bases). The CDR3 has 14 amino acids. The V end lost 4 bases, the J end lost 4 bases, and 13 bases lay between the germline ends. Germline values: CDR1 MNHNY, CDR2 SVGAGI (reference sequence). Here the CDR3 DNA reads TGTGCCAGCAGTTGGGGGGATGGGGGAGAGACCCAGTACTTC. Translated, it gives CASSWGDGGETQYF.

The sample holds one count of this clone. The J gene is TRBJ1-1, the V gene TRBV7-8, with a weak D call TRBD1 (6 bases). The germline CDR1 and CDR2 sequences are SGHVS and FQNEAQ. V dropped 1 base and J dropped 3 bases, with 12 bases sitting between them. CDR3 size: 15 residues. The CDR3 is CASSLVDSGDTEAFF. In nucleotides, the CDR3 is TGTGCCAGCAGCTTAGTGGACAGCGGGGACACTGAAGCTTTCTTT.

The rearrangement uses TRBV4-2 and TRBJ2-5; 10 nucleotides align to TRBD2. The junction had 11 bases not matched to a gene; V was cut back by 0 bases and J by 4 bases. The CDR3 spans 18 residues. Germline lookup yields CDR1 LGHNA and CDR2 YNFKEQ. This CDR3 reads CASSQEGPSGRGRETQYF. DNA for the CDR3: TGTGCCAGCAGCCAAGAGGGACCTAGCGGGAGAGGTCGAGAGACCCAGTACTTC.

The chain employs TRBV19 and TRBJ2-3; 10 nucleotides match TRBD2. V shed 2 bases and J 2 bases; nucleotides not matched to a gene: 10. Germline V gene sequence: CDR1 LNHDA, CDR2 SQIVND (reference sequence). The CDR3 covers 18 residues. CDR3 sequence: CASSISGVAGGFTDTQYF. CDR3 DNA: TGTGCCAGTAGTATAAGTGGGGTAGCGGGGGGATTCACAGATACGCAGTATTTT.

The J gene is TRBJ2-7, the V gene TRBV19; 7 positions match TRBD2. CDR1 is LNHDA, CDR2 SQIVND, per germline (reference sequence). Unmatched junction bases numbered 6, after V lost 5 bases and J lost 2 bases. The CDR3 runs to 14 residues. The CDR3 loop reads CASSPIAGAYEQYF. In DNA form, the CDR3 reads TGTGCCAGTAGTCCAATTGCGGGGGCCTACGAGCAGTACTTC.